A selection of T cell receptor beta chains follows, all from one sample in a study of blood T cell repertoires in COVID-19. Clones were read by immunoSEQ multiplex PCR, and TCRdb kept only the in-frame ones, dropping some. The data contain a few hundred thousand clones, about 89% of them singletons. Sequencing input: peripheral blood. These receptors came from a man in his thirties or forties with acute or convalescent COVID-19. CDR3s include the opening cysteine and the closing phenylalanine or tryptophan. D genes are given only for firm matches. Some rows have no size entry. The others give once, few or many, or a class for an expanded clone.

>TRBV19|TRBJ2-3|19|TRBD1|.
TGTGCCAGCCGAACCGGGACAGGGGTCGGACACACTAGCACAGATACGCAGTATTTT
CASRTGTGVGHTSTDTQYF
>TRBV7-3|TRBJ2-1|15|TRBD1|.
TGTGCCAGCAGCCTCGACAGGGTATCCTACAATGAGCAGTTCTTC
CASSLDRVSYNEQFF
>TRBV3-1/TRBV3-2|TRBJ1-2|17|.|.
TGTGCCAGCAGCCAACGGGGTTCCCTCTATTCTAACTATGGCTACACCTTC
CASSQRGSLYSNYGYTF
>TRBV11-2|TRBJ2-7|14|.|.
TGTGCCAGCCAGGGGGGTGTATTGACTTACGAGCAGTACTTC
CASQGGVLTYEQYF
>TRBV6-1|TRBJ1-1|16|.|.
TGTGCCAGCAGTGAAGAGCCGACAGTACAGAACACTGAAGCTTTCTTT
CASSEEPTVQNTEAFF
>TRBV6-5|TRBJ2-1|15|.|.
TGTGCCTCCCGAAGCGGGGACAGGTCGATCAATGAGCAGTTCTTC
CASRSGDRSINEQFF
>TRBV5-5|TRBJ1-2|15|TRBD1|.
TGTGCCAGCAGCAAGGGACAGGGGGAAATGGGGGGCTACACCTTC
CASSKGQGEMGGYTF
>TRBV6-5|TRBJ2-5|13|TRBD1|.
TGTGCCAGCAGGACAGGGGGCGCGGAGACCCAGTACTTC
CASRTGGAETQYF
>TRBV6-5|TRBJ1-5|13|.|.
TGTGCCAGCAGGAGGGCGGGCAATCAGCCCCAGCATTTT
CASRRAGNQPQHF
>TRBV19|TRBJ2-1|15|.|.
TGTGCCAGTAGTGCGGGACAGATTACCTACAATGAGCAGTTCTTC
CASSAGQITYNEQFF
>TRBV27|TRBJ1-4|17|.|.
TGTGCCAGCAAAAAACAGGGCTACGGGGCAACTAATGAAAAACTGTTTTTT
CASKKQGYGATNEKLFF
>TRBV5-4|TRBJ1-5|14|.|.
TGTGCCAGCAGCTTGTCCGGGGGCAATCAGCCCCAGCATTTT
CASSLSGGNQPQHF
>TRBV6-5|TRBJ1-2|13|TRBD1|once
TGTGCCAGCTCGCGACAGGGGGACTATGGCTACACCTTC
CASSRQGDYGYTF
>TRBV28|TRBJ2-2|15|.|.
TGTGCCAGCAGGGCCTCCGGGACCAGGGGCGGGGAGCTGTTTTTT
CASRASGTRGGELFF
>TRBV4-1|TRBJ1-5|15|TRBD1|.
TGCGCCAGCAGCCAGCCGGGACAGGGTTTTGAGCCCCAGCATTTT
CASSQPGQGFEPQHF
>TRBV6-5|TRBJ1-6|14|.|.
TGTGCCAGCTCGGTTTGGGGAGGTAATTCACCCCTCCACTTT
CASSVWGGNSPLHF
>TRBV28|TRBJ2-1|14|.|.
TGTGCCAGCACTAGCGCGGGGTCCTACAATGAGCAGTTCTTC
CASTSAGSYNEQFF
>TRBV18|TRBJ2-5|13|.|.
TGTGCCAGCTCACCAAGACAGCAAGAGACCCAGTACTTC
CASSPRQQETQYF
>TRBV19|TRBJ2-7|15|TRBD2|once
TGTGCCAGTAGTATCACGGGAGGTGGGTCCTACGAGCAGTACTTC
CASSITGGGSYEQYF
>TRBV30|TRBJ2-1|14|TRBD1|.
TGTGCCTGGAGTGTAGGGACAGGGTACAATGAGCAGTTCTTC
CAWSVGTGYNEQFF
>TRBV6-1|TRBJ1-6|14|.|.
TGTGCCAGCAGTGAATTGCGGGGGGAGTCACCCCTCCACTTT
CASSELRGESPLHF
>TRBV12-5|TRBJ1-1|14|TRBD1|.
TGTGCTAGTGATACGGGACAGCCCGGGTCAAAAGCTTTCTTT
CASDTGQPGSKAFF
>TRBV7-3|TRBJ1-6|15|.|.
TGTGCCAGCAGCTTAAGAGGGAGTGGGTCGGCACCCCTCCACTTT
CASSLRGSGSAPLHF
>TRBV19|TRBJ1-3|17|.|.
TGTGCCAGTAGTTCCCGAAGGGTTAGGAGGTGGGGAAACACCATATATTTT
CASSSRRVRRWGNTIYF
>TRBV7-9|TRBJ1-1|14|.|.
TGTGCCAGCAGCTTACAGGGTTCCAACACTGAAGCTTTCTTT
CASSLQGSNTEAFF
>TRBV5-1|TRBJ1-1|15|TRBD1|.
TGCGCCAGCAGCTATACGACAGGGGCGAACACTGAAGCTTTCTTT
CASSYTTGANTEAFF
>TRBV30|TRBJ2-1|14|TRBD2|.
TGTGCCTGGAGTCCCGGAACTAGCGGGGGGATCCAGTTCTTC
CAWSPGTSGGIQFF
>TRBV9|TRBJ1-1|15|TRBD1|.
TGTGCCAGCAGCGTACAGGGACAGCTGAACACTGAAGCTTTCTTT
CASSVQGQLNTEAFF
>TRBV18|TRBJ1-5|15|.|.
TGTGCCAGCTCACCACCCCCAGGGTATGGTCAGCCCCAGCATTTT
CASSPPPGYGQPQHF
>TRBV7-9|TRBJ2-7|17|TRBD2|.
TGTGCCAGCACCCTACCCCGCGGTCTAGCGGAAACCTACGAGCAGTACTTC
CASTLPRGLAETYEQYF
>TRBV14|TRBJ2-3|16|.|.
TGTGCCAGCAGCCAAGTAGCTCCCCTTGGTGCAGATACGCAGTATTTT
CASSQVAPLGADTQYF
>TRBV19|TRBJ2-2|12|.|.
TGTGCCAGTAGTCCCAGGGAAGAGAGGCTGTTTTTT
CASSPREERLFF
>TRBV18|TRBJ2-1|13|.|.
TGTGCCAGCTCACCATTCAGCTACAATGAGCAGTTCTTC
CASSPFSYNEQFF
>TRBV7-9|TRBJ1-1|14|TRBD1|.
TGTGCCAGCAGCTTATCATCCGGGACAGTCGAAGCTTTCTTT
CASSLSSGTVEAFF
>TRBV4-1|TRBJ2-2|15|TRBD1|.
TGCGCCAGCAGCTACCCGGGACAGGGGGCCGGGGAGCTGTTTTTT
CASSYPGQGAGELFF
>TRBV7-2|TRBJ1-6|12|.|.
TGTGCCAGCAGCATGAGAGATTCACCCCTCCACTTT
CASSMRDSPLHF
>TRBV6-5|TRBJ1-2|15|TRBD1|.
TGTGCCAGCAGTAAATGGACAGGGGGCAACTATGGCTACACCTTC
CASSKWTGGNYGYTF
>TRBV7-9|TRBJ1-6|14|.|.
TGTGCCAGCAGAGCCGACAGTAATAATTCACCCCTCCACTTT
CASRADSNNSPLHF
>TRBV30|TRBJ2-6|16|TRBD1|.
TGTGCCTGGAGTATTCCCGACAGGGATGGGGCCAACGTCCTGACTTTC
CAWSIPDRDGANVLTF
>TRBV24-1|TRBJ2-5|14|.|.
TGTGCCACCAGTGACCCAGCTAGCGCGGAGACCCAGTACTTC
CATSDPASAETQYF
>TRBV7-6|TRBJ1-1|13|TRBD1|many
TGTGCCAGCAGCAGAACAGGGGGCACTGAAGCTTTCTTT
CASSRTGGTEAFF
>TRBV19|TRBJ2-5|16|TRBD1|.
TGTGCCACCGACCCAACGGGACAGGGGGCGTGGGAGACCCAGTACTTC
CATDPTGQGAWETQYF
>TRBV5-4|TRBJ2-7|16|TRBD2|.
TGTGCCAGCAGCTTGTTGGGCGGGAGGGCCGTCTACGAGCAGTACTTC
CASSLLGGRAVYEQYF
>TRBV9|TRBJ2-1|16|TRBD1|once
TGTGCCAGCAGCCCGCGGGACAGGGGAAACTACAATGAGCAGTTCTTC
CASSPRDRGNYNEQFF
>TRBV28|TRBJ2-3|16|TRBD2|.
TGTGCCAGCAGTTCTTTAGCGGGGGGGGCCCGGGATACGCAGTATTTT
CASSSLAGGARDTQYF
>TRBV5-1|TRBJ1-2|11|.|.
TGCGCCAGCAGCCTGATAGGGGCCTACACCTTC
CASSLIGAYTF